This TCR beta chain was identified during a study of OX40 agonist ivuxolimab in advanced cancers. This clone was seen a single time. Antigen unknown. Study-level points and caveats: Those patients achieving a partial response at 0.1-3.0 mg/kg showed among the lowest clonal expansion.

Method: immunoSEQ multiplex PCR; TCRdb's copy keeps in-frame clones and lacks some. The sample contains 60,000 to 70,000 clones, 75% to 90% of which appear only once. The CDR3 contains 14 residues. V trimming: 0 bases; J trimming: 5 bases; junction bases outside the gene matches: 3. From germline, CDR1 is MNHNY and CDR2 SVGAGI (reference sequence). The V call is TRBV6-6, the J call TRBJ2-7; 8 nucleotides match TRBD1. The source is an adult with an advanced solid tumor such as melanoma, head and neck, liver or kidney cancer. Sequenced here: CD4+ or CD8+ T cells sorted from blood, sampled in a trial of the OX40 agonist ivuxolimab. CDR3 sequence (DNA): TGTGCCAGCAGTTACTCCCAGGGGGCCAACGAGCAGTACTTC. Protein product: CASSYSQGANEQYF.